This T cell receptor (beta chain) was sequenced during a study of blood T cell repertoires in COVID-19. The V end lost 2 bases, the J end lost 10 bases, and 15 bases lay between the germline ends. The V gene's germline CDR1 is LNHDA and CDR2 SQIVND (reference sequence). The CDR3 length is 15 residues. Using immunoSEQ multiplex PCR, the repertoire was profiled, and TCRdb retains in-frame clones only, with some absent. This sample has around 240,000 clones, with about 89% found just once. The origin of this receptor is a human donor in a cohort exposed to, infected with or recovered from COVID-19 (not recorded which). The donor label of this sample is uncertain. The sample consisted of PBMCs or T cells enriched from blood (not recorded which). The chain employs TRBV19 and TRBJ1-6; D might be TRBD1 (6 bases). CDR3: CASSIPGVKGSPLHF. The CDR3 coding sequence is TGTGCCAGTAGTATACCAGGGGTAAAAGGATCACCCCTCCACTTT.